The source of this T cell receptor beta chain is a study of post-analysis software for immune sequencing data. About the research overall: The cohort encompassed relapsing-remitting, secondary progressive and progressive-relapsing multiple sclerosis disease courses. Whole-study findings and limits: Five or six TRBV segments, TRBV5-6, TRBV5-1 and TRBV20-1 among them, were found more frequent in patients than controls. People with multiple sclerosis had a significantly lower normalized Chao1 diversity than controls did.

This clonotype was seen at least ten times. Its cognate antigen is unknown. Germline-derived CDR1 and CDR2 are ENHRY and SYGVKD. The V end lost 2 bases, the J end lost 1 base, and 8 bases lay between the germline ends. This CDR3 comprises 14 residues. Unique-molecular-identifier-tagged TCR beta cDNA libraries were used. TCRdb processed the PCR reads anew with MiXCR; each CDR3 protein has one entry. The table lists about 810,000 distinct CDR3 sequences, roughly half of them singletons. The sample taken for sequencing was blood. The V and J genes are TRBV10-3 and TRBJ2-5; TRBD1 or TRBD2 may be the D gene (5 bases each). This TCR came from a girl aged 10-17 years with multiple sclerosis. CDR3 loop: CAISEGGAQETQYF. CDR3 sequence (DNA): TGTGCCATCAGTGAGGGGGGAGCCCAAGAGACCCAGTACTTC.